The clone carrying this TCR beta chain was counted only a few times. Its antigen is still unknown. The V gene lost 1 base and the J gene lost 7 bases, with 10 bases spanning the gap. The length of the CDR3 is 14 residues. CDR1 and CDR2 (germline): SGHTA, FQGNSA. The investigators amplified TCR beta CDR3 regions from RNA transcripts. First-round RT-PCR targeting the TCR CDR3 was performed with the HTBI primer set. In TCRdb, the multiplex PCR reads were re-called with MiXCR into one record per CDR3 protein. The data show a few hundred thousand distinct CDR3 sequences, roughly 46% seen once. The study left out patients who had uncontrolled infection, other autoimmune disease, pregnancy or lactation. The record originates from a study of T cells in Graves' hyperthyroidism and ophthalmopathy. Notes on the study in general: In the blood, most expanded thyroid clonotypes above 0.001 appeared as well.

The source is a woman aged 18-29 years with Graves' hyperthyroidism. Sequences were obtained from peripheral blood or thyroid tissue (not recorded which). V gene TRBV7-2 combines with J gene TRBJ2-2, with D possibly being TRBD2 (5 bases). The CDR3 region has the DNA TGTGCCAGCAGCTTAGGGACTCCTGTCGGGGAGCTGTTTTTT. Its protein is CASSLGTPVGELFF.